A selection of T cell receptor beta chains follows, all from one sample in a study of blood T cell repertoires in COVID-19. Sequencing used immunoSEQ multiplex PCR; TCRdb keeps in-frame clones, though not all of them. This sample has a few hundred thousand clones, with roughly 86% found just once. The sample comprised peripheral blood. The receptor source for this set is a man aged 18 to 30 with active or convalescent COVID-19. The CDR3 runs from the conserved cysteine through the conserved F or W. D genes are given only for firm matches. Clone size is given for some rows only: seen once, a few or many times, or a class if the clone is expanded.

cdr3_length	clone_size	d_call	v_call	j_call	cdr3_aa	cdr3_nt
15	-	-	TRBV15	TRBJ1-5	CATSRDRGSYQPQHF	TGTGCCACCAGCAGAGATCGGGGATCCTATCAGCCCCAGCATTTT
14	once	TRBD1	TRBV15	TRBJ1-2	CATSIRTGGGGYTF	TGTGCCACCAGCATCAGGACAGGGGGCGGGGGCTACACCTTC
14	-	TRBD1	TRBV7-4	TRBJ1-1	CASSLTGGLTEAFF	TGTGCCAGCAGCTTGACAGGGGGTCTAACTGAAGCTTTCTTT
14	-	TRBD2	TRBV19	TRBJ2-3	CASTPGEGPDTQYF	TGTGCCAGTACCCCGGGGGAGGGTCCAGATACGCAGTATTTT
13	-	TRBD1	TRBV29-1	TRBJ1-5	CSVEVTGGEPQHF	TGCAGCGTTGAAGTGACAGGGGGCGAGCCCCAGCATTTT
14	-	-	TRBV28	TRBJ1-2	CATAVYRESYGYTF	TGTGCCACCGCAGTATACAGGGAAAGCTATGGCTACACCTTC
16	-	TRBD1	TRBV19	TRBJ1-2	CASSQRDSLFHPGYTF	TGTGCCAGTAGTCAACGGGACAGTCTCTTTCACCCTGGCTACACCTTC
16	-	-	TRBV11-2	TRBJ2-1	CASSLGGGTSLNEQFF	TGTGCCAGCAGCTTAGGTGGGGGGACTTCCCTAAATGAGCAGTTCTTC
12	-	-	TRBV19	TRBJ1-6	CASSAPPGSLHF	TGTGCCAGTAGTGCCCCGCCGGGTTCCCTCCACTTT
14	-	-	TRBV6-5	TRBJ2-7	CASKRAGDRYEQYF	TGTGCCAGCAAGCGTGCAGGGGACCGCTACGAGCAGTACTTC
16	-	TRBD1	TRBV4-2	TRBJ2-3	CASSPQQGITTDTQYF	TGTGCCAGCAGCCCCCAACAGGGGATTACCACAGATACGCAGTATTTT
15	-	-	TRBV4-1	TRBJ2-7	CASSQEQLGGYEQYF	TGCGCCAGCAGCCAAGAGCAACTGGGGGGATACGAGCAGTACTTC
17	-	TRBD2	TRBV4-3	TRBJ2-1	CASSPGTSGSLWNEQFF	TGCGCCAGCAGCCCTGGGACTAGCGGGAGTCTTTGGAATGAGCAGTTCTTC
15	-	-	TRBV6-5	TRBJ2-1	CASSPLGGSYNEQFF	TGTGCCAGCAGCCCCTTAGGAGGTTCCTACAATGAGCAGTTCTTC
11	once	-	TRBV12-3/TRBV12-4	TRBJ2-1	CASRQYNEQFF	TGTGCCAGCAGACAATACAATGAGCAGTTCTTC
12	-	-	TRBV6-5	TRBJ2-5	CASSRGPGTQYF	TGTGCCAGCAGCAGAGGTCCCGGGACCCAGTACTTC
16	many	TRBD1	TRBV6-1	TRBJ2-3	CASSEAPGQGADTQYF	TGTGCCAGCAGTGAAGCGCCGGGACAGGGGGCAGATACGCAGTATTTT
15	-	-	TRBV6-5	TRBJ1-5	CASTRGGIGNQPQHF	TGTGCCAGCACCCGGGGAGGTATAGGCAATCAGCCCCAGCATTTT
12	-	-	TRBV7-3	TRBJ1-2	CASSPDSYGYTF	TGTGCCAGCAGCCCGGACAGCTATGGCTACACCTTC
15	-	-	TRBV19	TRBJ2-7	CASSITGSHLSEQYF	TGTGCCAGTAGTATAACGGGTAGCCACCTGTCCGAGCAGTACTTC
14	-	-	TRBV27	TRBJ1-4	CASRGGGDLRELFF	TGTGCCAGCAGAGGTGGGGGCGACTTAAGAGAACTGTTTTTT
13	-	-	TRBV2	TRBJ1-2	CASSDTGIPGYTF	TGTGCCAGCAGTGATACAGGGATCCCTGGCTACACCTTC
16	once	TRBD2	TRBV3-1/TRBV3-2	TRBJ2-3	CASSRLGLAGTDTQYF	TGTGCCAGCAGCCGCTTGGGACTAGCGGGCACAGATACGCAGTATTTT